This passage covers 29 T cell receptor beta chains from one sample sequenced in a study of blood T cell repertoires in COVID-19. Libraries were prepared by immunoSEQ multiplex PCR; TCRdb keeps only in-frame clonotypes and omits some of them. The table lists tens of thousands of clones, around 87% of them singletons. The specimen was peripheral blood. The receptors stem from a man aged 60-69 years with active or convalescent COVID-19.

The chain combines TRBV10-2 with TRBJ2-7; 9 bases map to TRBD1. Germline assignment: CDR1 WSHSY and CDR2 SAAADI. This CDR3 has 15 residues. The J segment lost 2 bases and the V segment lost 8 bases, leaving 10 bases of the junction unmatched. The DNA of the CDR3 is TGCGCCAGCCGCCCCCCCGGGACAGGGCCCTACGAGCAGTACTTC. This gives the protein CASRPPGTGPYEQYF.

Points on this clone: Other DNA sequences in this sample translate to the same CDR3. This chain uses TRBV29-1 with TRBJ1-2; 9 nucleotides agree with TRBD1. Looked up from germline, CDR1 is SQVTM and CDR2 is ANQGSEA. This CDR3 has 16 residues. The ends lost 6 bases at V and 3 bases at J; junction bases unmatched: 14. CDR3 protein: CSVTNSPGQGDYGYTF. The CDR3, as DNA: TGCAGCGTGACCAACTCTCCGGGACAGGGAGACTATGGCTACACCTTC.

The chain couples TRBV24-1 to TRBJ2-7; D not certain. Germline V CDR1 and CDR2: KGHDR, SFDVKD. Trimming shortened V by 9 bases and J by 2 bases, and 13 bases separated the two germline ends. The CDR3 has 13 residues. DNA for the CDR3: TGTGCCACCTCCGTGCCGGGTACCTACGAGCAGTACTTC. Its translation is CATSVPGTYEQYF.

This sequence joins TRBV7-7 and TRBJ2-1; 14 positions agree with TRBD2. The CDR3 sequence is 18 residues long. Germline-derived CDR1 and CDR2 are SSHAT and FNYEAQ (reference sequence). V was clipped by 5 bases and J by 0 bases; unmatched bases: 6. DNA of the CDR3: TGTGCCAGCAGCCAGACTAGCGGGGGGGACTACTCCTACAATGAGCAGTTCTTC. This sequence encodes CASSQTSGGDYSYNEQFF.

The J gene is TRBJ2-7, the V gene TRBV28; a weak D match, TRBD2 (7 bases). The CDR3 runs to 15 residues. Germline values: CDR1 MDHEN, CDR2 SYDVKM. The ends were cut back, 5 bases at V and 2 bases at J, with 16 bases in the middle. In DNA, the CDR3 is TGTGCCAGCAGTCTTGGGGGGGCAGGAGCCTACGAGCAGTACTTC. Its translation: CASSLGGAGAYEQYF.

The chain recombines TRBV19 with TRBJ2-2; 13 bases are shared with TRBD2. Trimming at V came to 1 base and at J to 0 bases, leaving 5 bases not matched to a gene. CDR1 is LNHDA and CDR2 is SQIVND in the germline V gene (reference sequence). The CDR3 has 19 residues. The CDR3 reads CASSIGPTSGRANTGELFF. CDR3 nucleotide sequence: TGTGCCAGTAGTATAGGCCCAACTAGCGGGAGGGCGAACACCGGGGAGCTGTTTTTT.

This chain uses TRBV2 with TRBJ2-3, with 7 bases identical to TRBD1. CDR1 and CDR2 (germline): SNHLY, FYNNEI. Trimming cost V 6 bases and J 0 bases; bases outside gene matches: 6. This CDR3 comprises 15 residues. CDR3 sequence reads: CASRMDRTSTDTQYF. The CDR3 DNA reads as TGTGCCAGCAGGATGGACAGGACTAGCACAGATACGCAGTATTTT. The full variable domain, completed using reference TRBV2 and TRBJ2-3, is EPEVTQTPSHQVTQMGQEVILRCVPISNHLYFYWYRQILGQKVEFLVSFYNNEISEKSEIFDDQFSVERPDGSNFTLKIRSTKLEDSAMYFCASRMDRTSTDTQYFGPGTRLTVL.

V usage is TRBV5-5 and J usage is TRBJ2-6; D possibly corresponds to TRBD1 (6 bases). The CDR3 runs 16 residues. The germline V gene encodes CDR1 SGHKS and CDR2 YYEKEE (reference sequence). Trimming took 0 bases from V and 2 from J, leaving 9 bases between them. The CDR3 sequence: CASSLVPGAGANVLTF. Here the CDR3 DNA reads TGTGCCAGCAGCTTGGTCCCAGGGGCTGGGGCCAACGTCCTGACTTTC.

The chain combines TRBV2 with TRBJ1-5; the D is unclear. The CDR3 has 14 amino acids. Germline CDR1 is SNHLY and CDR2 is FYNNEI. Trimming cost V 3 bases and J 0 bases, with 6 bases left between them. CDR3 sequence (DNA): TGTGCCAGCAGTGATACAGCTAGCAATCAGCCCCAGCATTTT. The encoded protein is CASSDTASNQPQHF.

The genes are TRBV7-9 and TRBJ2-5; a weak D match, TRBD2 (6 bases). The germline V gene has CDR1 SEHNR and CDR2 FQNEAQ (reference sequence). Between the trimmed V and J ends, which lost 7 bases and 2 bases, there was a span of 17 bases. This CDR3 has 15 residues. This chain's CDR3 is CASTLAYGNQETQYF. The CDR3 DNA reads TGTGCCAGCACCCTAGCGTACGGGAATCAAGAGACCCAGTACTTC.

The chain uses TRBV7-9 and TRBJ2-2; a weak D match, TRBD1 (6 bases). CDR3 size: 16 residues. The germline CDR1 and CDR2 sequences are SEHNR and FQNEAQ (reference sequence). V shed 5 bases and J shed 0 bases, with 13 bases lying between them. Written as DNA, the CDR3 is TGTGCCAGCAGCCACATAGACAGGACGAACACCGGGGAGCTGTTTTTT. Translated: CASSHIDRTNTGELFF.

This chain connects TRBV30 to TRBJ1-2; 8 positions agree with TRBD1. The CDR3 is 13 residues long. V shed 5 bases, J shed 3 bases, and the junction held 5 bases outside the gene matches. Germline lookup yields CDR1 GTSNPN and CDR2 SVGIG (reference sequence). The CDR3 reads CAWVRGPYYGYTF. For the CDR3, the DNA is TGTGCCTGGGTCAGGGGGCCTTACTATGGCTACACCTTC. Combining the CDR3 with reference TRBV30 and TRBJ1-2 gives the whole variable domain SQTIHQWPATLVQPVGSPLSLECTVEGTSNPNLYWYRQAAGRGLQLLFYSVGIGQISSEVPQNLSASRPQDRQFILSSKKLLLSDSGFYLCAWVRGPYYGYTFGSGTRLTVV.

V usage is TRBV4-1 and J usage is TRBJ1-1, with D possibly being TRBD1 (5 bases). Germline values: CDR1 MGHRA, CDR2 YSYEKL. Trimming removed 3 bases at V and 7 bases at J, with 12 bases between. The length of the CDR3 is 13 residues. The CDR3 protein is CASSQTAVNEAFF. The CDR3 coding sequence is TGCGCCAGCAGCCAGACAGCAGTTAATGAAGCTTTCTTT.

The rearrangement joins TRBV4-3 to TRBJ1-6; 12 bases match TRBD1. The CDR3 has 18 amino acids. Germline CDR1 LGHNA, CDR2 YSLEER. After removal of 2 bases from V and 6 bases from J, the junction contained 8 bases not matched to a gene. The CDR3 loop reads CASSQKGTGGDGNSPLHF. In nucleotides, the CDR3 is TGCGCCAGCAGCCAAAAAGGGACAGGGGGCGACGGTAATTCACCCCTCCACTTT.

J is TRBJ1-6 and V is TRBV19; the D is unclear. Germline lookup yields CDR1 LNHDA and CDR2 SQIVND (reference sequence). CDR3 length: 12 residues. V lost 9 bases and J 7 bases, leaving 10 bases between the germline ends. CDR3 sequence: CARAGKNSPLHF. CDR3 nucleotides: TGTGCCAGGGCAGGAAAGAATTCACCCCTCCACTTT.

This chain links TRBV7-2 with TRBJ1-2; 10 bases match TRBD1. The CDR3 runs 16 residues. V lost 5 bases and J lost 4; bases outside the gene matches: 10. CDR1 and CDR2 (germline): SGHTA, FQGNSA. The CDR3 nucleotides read TGTGCCAGCAGCCCGGGACAGGGGTTAGGGGGCTATGGCTACACCTTC. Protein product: CASSPGQGLGGYGYTF.

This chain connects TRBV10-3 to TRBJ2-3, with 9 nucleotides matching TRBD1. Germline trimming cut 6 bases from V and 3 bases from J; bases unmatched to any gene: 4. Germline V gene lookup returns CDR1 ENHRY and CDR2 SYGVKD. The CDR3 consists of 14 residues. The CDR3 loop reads CAISMGQGTDTQYF. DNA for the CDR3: TGTGCCATCAGCATGGGACAGGGTACAGATACGCAGTATTTT.

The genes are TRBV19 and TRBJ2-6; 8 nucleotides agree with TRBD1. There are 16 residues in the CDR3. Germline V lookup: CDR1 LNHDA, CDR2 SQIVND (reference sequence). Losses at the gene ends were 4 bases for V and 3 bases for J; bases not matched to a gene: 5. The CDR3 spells CASSKQGVLGANVLTF. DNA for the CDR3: TGTGCCAGTAGTAAACAGGGGGTTCTTGGGGCCAACGTCCTGACTTTC.

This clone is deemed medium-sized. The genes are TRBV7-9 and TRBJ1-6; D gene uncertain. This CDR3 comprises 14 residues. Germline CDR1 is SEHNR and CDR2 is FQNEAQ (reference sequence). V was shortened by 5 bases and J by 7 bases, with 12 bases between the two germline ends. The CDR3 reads CASSPGKANSPLHF. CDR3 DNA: TGTGCCAGCAGCCCAGGCAAGGCGAATTCACCCCTCCACTTT.

This CDR3 reads CASSAVGRGVTDYGYTF. CDR3 DNA: TGTGCCAGCAGTGCCGTGGGCAGGGGAGTCACGGACTATGGCTACACCTTC. V is TRBV27 and J is TRBJ1-2; a weak D match, TRBD1 (6 bases). The CDR3 is 17 residues long. V lost 5 bases, J lost 3 bases, and 22 bases lay in between. Per germline, CDR1 MNHEY and CDR2 SMNVEV (reference sequence).

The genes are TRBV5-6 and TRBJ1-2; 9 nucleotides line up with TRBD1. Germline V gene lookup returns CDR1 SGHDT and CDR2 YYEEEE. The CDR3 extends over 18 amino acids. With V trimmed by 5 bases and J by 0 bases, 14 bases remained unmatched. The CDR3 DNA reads TGTGCCAGCAGTCAAGACAGGGGGTCCTTGCTAGCTAACTATGGCTACACCTTC. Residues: CASSQDRGSLLANYGYTF. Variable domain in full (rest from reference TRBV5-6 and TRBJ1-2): DAGVTQSPTHLIKTRGQQVTLRCSPKSGHDTVSWYQQALGQGPQFIFQYYEEEERQRGNFPDRFSGHQFPNYSSELNVNALLLGDSALYLCASSQDRGSLLANYGYTFGSGTRLTVV.

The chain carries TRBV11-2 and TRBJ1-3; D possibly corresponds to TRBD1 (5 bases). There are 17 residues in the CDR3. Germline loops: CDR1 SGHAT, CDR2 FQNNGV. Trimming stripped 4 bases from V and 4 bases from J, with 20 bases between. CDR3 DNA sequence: TGTGCCAGCAGCTGGACCCTCCGGGAGGGACCGGGAAACACCATATATTTT. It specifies CASSWTLREGPGNTIYF.

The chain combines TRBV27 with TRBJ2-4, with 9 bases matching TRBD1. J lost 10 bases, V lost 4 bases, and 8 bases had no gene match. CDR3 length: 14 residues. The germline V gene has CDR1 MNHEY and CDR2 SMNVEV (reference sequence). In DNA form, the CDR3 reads TGTGCCAGCAGTTCGGACCGGGACAGGGCGATTCAGTACTTC. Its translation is CASSSDRDRAIQYF.

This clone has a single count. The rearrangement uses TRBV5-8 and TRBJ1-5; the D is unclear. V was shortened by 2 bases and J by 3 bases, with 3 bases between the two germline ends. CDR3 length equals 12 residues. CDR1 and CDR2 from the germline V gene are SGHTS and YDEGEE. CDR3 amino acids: CASSLYNQPQHF. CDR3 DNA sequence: TGTGCCAGCAGCTTATACAATCAGCCCCAGCATTTT. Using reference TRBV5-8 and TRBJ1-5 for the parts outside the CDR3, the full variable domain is EAGVTQSPTHLIKTRGQQATLRCSPISGHTSVYWYQQALGLGLQFLLWYDEGEERNRGNFPPRFSGRQFPNYSSELNVNALELEDSALYLCASSLYNQPQHFGDGTRLSIL.

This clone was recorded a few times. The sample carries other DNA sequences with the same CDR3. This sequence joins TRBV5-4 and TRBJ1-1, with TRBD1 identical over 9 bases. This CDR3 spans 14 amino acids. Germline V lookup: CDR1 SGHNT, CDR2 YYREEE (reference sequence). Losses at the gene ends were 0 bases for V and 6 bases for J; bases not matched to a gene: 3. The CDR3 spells CASSLEQGASEAFF. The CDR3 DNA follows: TGTGCCAGCAGCTTGGAACAGGGGGCCTCTGAAGCTTTCTTT.

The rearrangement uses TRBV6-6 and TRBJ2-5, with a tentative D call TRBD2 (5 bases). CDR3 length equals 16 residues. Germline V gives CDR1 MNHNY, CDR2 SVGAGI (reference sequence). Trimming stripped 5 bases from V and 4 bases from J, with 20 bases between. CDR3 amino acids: CASSTPLDGLGETQYF. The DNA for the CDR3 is TGTGCCAGCAGTACCCCACTAGATGGGCTCGGAGAGACCCAGTACTTC.

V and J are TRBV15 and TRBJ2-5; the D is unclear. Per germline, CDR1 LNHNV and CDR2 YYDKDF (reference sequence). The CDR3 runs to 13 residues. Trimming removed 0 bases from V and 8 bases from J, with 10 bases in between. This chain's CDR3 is CATSRDPQFTQYF. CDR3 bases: TGTGCCACCAGCAGAGATCCACAGTTTACCCAGTACTTC. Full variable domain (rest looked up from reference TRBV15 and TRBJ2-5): DAMVIQNPRYQVTQFGKPVTLSCSQTLNHNVMYWYQQKSSQAPKLLFHYYDKDFNNEADTPDNFQSRRPNTSFCFLDIRSPGLGDTAMYLCATSRDPQFTQYFGPGTRLLVL.

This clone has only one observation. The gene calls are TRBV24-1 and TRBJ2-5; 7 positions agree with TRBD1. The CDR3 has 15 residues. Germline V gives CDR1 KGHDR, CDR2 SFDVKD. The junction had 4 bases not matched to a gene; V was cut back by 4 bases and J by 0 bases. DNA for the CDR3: TGTGCCACCAGTGACGGGGACAGTTACCAAGAGACCCAGTACTTC. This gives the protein CATSDGDSYQETQYF.

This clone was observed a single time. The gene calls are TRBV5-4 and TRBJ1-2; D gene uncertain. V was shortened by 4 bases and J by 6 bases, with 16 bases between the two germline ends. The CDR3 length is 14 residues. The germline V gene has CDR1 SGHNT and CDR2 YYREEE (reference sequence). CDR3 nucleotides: TGTGCCAGCAGCCCGACCGAGGGAGACAATGGCTACACCTTC. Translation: CASSPTEGDNGYTF.